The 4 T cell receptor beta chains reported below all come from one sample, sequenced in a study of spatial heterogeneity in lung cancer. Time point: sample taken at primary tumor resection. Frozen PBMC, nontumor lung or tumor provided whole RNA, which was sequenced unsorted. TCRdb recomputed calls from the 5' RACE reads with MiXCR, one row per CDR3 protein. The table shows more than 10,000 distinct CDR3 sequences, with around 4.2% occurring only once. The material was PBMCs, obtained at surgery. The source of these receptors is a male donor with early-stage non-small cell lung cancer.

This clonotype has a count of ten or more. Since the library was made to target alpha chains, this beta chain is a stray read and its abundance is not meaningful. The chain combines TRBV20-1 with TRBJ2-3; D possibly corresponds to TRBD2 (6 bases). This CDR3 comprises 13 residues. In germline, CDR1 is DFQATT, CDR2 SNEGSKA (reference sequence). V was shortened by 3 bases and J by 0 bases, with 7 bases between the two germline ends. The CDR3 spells CSASLASTDTQYF. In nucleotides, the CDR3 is TGCAGTGCTAGCCTAGCGAGCACAGATACGCAGTATTTT.

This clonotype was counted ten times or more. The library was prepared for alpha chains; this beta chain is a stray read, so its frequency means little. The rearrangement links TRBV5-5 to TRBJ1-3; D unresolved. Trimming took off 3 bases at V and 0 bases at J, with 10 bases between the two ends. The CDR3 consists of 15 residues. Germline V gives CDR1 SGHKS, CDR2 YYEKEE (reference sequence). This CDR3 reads CASSWTGSSGNTIYF. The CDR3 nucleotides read TGTGCCAGCAGCTGGACCGGAAGCTCTGGAAACACCATATATTTT.

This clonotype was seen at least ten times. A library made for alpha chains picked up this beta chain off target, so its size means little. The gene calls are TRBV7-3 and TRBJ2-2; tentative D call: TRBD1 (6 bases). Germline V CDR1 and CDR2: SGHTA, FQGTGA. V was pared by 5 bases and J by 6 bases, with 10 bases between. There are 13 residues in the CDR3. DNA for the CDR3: TGTGCCAGCAGCGACAGGTTTGCCGGGGAGCTGTTTTTT. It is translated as CASSDRFAGELFF.

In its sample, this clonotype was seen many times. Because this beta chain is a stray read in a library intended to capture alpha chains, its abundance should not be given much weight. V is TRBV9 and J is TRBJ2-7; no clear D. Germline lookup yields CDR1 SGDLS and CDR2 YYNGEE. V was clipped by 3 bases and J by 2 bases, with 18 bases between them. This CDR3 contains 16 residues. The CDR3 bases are TGTGCCAGCAGCGAGTCCCTCGGGTTAATTCCCTACGAGCAGTACTTC. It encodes CASSESLGLIPYEQYF.